This entry concerns a single T cell receptor beta chain. The data originate from a study of blood T cell repertoires in COVID-19. Study details: The analysed material was cDNA or gDNA that came from T cells, B-cell-depleted T cells, or PBMCs.

Original methodology: Estimation of nucleated cell counts was performed using reference gene primer amplification. Sequencing was performed with immunoSEQ multiplex PCR; in TCRdb, only in-frame clones are kept and a portion is missing. That table is the source of V, J and clone size, and D and trimming were worked out from the DNA. Seen here are 200,000 to 250,000 clones, 85% to 90% observed once, and the top ten hold approximately 6.2%. V dropped 7 bases and J dropped 3; count of bases not matched to a gene: 13. Germline V CDR1 and CDR2: MNHEY, SMNVEV (reference sequence). This CDR3 is 16 amino acids long.

Sample: peripheral blood. The chain is built from TRBV27 and TRBJ2-3; 7 bases map to TRBD2. The clonotype comes from a man in his sixties with acute or convalescent COVID-19. The CDR3 DNA follows: TGTGCCAGCAATCCGTCTCGACTAGCAAGGACAGATACGCAGTATTTT. Translating it yields CASNPSRLARTDTQYF.